Listed here are 31 T cell receptor beta chains from one sample, sequenced in a study of blood T cell repertoires in COVID-19. Data came from immunoSEQ multiplex PCR; TCRdb stores just in-frame clones and leaves some out. This table has about 150,000 clones, around four fifths appearing once. Sequencing was done on a sample of peripheral blood. These receptor sequences come from a man aged 65-85 years with acute or convalescent COVID-19.

The chain recombines TRBV7-9 with TRBJ2-3, with D maybe TRBD2 (6 bases). Deletions cut 4 bases from V and 0 bases from J, with 8 bases between. The CDR3 extends over 14 amino acids. The V gene's germline CDR1 is SEHNR and CDR2 FQNEAQ (reference sequence). The CDR3: CASSSGTSTDTQYF. Written as DNA, the CDR3 is TGTGCCAGCAGCTCAGGGACTAGCACAGATACGCAGTATTTT.

CDR3 in amino acids: CASSSQGNTDTQYF. In DNA form, the CDR3 reads TGTGCCAGCAGCTCACAGGGAAACACAGATACGCAGTATTTT. The V call is TRBV5-4, the J call TRBJ2-3, with D possibly matching TRBD1 (6 bases). V was cut by 3 bases and J by 2 bases, with 10 bases left in between. The CDR3 is made up of 14 amino acids. CDR1 SGHNT and CDR2 YYREEE come from the germline V gene (reference sequence).

The rearrangement links TRBV5-4 to TRBJ2-1; D perhaps matches TRBD1 (7 bases). Trimming removed 5 bases from V and 7 bases from J, with 22 bases in between. The length of the CDR3 is 16 residues. CDR1 and CDR2 from the germline V gene are SGHNT and YYREEE (reference sequence). The CDR3 DNA reads as TGTGCCAGCAGGGACGCGGGGACAGCCCCGGGGAATGAGCAGTTCTTC. Translated, it gives CASRDAGTAPGNEQFF.

The chain carries TRBV27 and TRBJ2-1; maybe TRBD2 (5 bases). This CDR3 spans 13 amino acids. Germline assignment: CDR1 MNHEY and CDR2 SMNVEV (reference sequence). Between the trimmed V and J ends, which lost 2 bases and 6 bases, there was a span of 8 bases. CDR3 nucleotides: TGTGCCAGCAGTTTAGCTAGCAGCAATGAGCAGTTCTTC. Translated, it gives CASSLASSNEQFF.

This sequence joins TRBV29-1 and TRBJ1-1; 7 bases align to TRBD1. The CDR3 is made up of 12 amino acids. CDR1 and CDR2 from the germline V gene are SQVTM and ANQGSEA. Losses at the gene ends were 8 bases for V and 5 bases for J; bases not matched to a gene: 8. CDR3 sequence reads: CSSSRQGTEAFF. The CDR3 DNA is TGCAGCAGCTCCCGACAGGGAACTGAAGCTTTCTTT.

V is TRBV15 and J is TRBJ1-1; 8 nucleotides agree with TRBD1. Trimming took 5 bases from V and 1 from J; bases not matched to a gene: 6. In germline, CDR1 is LNHNV, CDR2 YYDKDF (reference sequence). CDR3 size: 15 residues. Here the CDR3 DNA reads TGTGCCACCAGCCAAACCGACAGGGGGAACACTGAAGCTTTCTTT. Translating gives CATSQTDRGNTEAFF.

The chain uses TRBV11-2 and TRBJ1-4; TRBD1 is a possible D gene (5 bases). The CDR3 extends over 15 amino acids. Trimming took off 1 base at V and 8 bases at J, with 14 bases between the two ends. The germline gives CDR1 SGHAT, CDR2 FQNNGV. The CDR3 loop reads CASSLVGGRTEKLFF. The CDR3 coding sequence is TGTGCCAGCAGCTTAGTTGGGGGGAGAACCGAAAAACTGTTTTTT.

This chain joins TRBV28 and TRBJ2-7, with D tentatively TRBD1 (6 bases). Between the trimmed V and J ends, which lost 7 bases and 5 bases, there was a span of 15 bases. Germline V gene sequence: CDR1 MDHEN, CDR2 SYDVKM. This CDR3 has 13 amino acids. CDR3 region: CASTRGGNNEQYF. The DNA for the CDR3 is TGTGCCAGCACCCGAGGGGGTAACAACGAGCAGTACTTC.

This clone was observed a single time. The DNA for the CDR3 is TGTGCCAGCAGCCCCCTTGGTGTTAGCGGGAGGGCCGGGCAGTACTTC. Translating gives CASSPLGVSGRAGQYF. The V call is TRBV14, the J call TRBJ2-7; 11 bases are a match to TRBD2. The germline CDR1 and CDR2 sequences are SGHDN and FVKESK. The trim removed 4 bases at V and 9 bases at J, leaving 14 bases unmatched. This CDR3 contains 16 residues.

The chain links TRBV28 to TRBJ1-1, with 8 bases identical to TRBD1. Germline trimming cut 5 bases from V and 7 bases from J; bases unmatched to any gene: 9. Per the germline V gene, CDR1 is MDHEN and CDR2 is SYDVKM. The CDR3 is 14 residues long. CDR3: CASSPPRGRGEAFF. The CDR3 bases are TGTGCCAGCAGTCCCCCCAGGGGGCGCGGTGAAGCTTTCTTT.

In nucleotides, the CDR3 is TGCGCCAGCAGTCTGGACAGGGTAAATTCACCCCTCCACTTT. This gives the protein CASSLDRVNSPLHF. This chain uses TRBV10-1 with TRBJ1-6; the match to TRBD1 covers 8 bases. The CDR3 sequence is 14 residues long. In germline, CDR1 is WNHNN, CDR2 SYGVQD (reference sequence). Trimming removed 5 bases from V and 7 bases from J; junction bases left unmatched: 4.

V gene TRBV19 combines with J gene TRBJ1-1, with a weak D call TRBD1 (6 bases). Trimming cost V 5 bases and J 0 bases, with 13 bases left between them. The germline V gene has CDR1 LNHDA and CDR2 SQIVND (reference sequence). There are 15 residues in the CDR3. CDR3 coding DNA: TGTGCCAGTAGTGCACTTGACAGGATGAACACTGAAGCTTTCTTT. It codes for CASSALDRMNTEAFF.

The chain has TRBV15 and TRBJ2-7; 8 bases map to TRBD1. CDR3 length equals 15 residues. Germline V lookup: CDR1 LNHNV, CDR2 YYDKDF (reference sequence). After removal of 1 base from V and 2 bases from J, the junction contained 4 bases not matched to a gene. The CDR3 reads CATSRGGTGPYEQYF. The CDR3 DNA follows: TGTGCCACCAGCAGAGGAGGGACAGGACCCTACGAGCAGTACTTC.

The chain employs TRBV5-8 and TRBJ1-2; TRBD1 matches 7 bases. This CDR3 is built from 16 residues. The germline CDR1 and CDR2 sequences are SGHTS and YDEGEE. Trimming took 1 base from V and 0 from J; bases not matched to a gene: 6. CDR3 region: CASSLLGGAANYGYTF. The CDR3 DNA reads as TGTGCCAGCAGCTTGTTAGGGGGCGCGGCTAACTATGGCTACACCTTC.

The V and J genes are TRBV6-6 and TRBJ1-4; TRBD1 matches at 7 bases. The CDR3 sequence is 14 residues long. V lost 2 bases and J lost 8; bases outside the gene matches: 5. CDR1 is MNHNY, CDR2 SVGAGI, per germline (reference sequence). The CDR3 DNA reads as TGTGCCAGCAGTTACCGGGACAGCTCAGAAAAACTGTTTTTT. It translates to CASSYRDSSEKLFF.

The V call is TRBV19, the J call TRBJ1-5; maybe TRBD1 (5 bases). Germline loops: CDR1 LNHDA, CDR2 SQIVND (reference sequence). Trimming removed 3 bases at V and 7 bases at J, with 7 bases between. CDR3 length: 12 residues. CDR3 loop: CASSIGGQPQHF. The CDR3 DNA reads TGTGCCAGTAGTATCGGGGGACAGCCCCAGCATTTT. The full variable domain, with the rest looked up from reference TRBV19 and TRBJ1-5, is DGGITQSPKYLFRKEGQNVTLSCEQNLNHDAMYWYRQDPGQGLRLIYYSQIVNDFQKGDIAEGYSVSREKKESFPLTVTSAQKNPTAFYLCASSIGGQPQHFGDGTRLSIL.

Many counts were recorded for this clone. This chain links TRBV7-6 with TRBJ2-3; maybe TRBD2 (5 bases). Looked up from germline, CDR1 is SGHVS and CDR2 is FNYEAQ. V was shortened by 1 base and J by 2 bases, with 10 bases between the two germline ends. The CDR3 sequence is 15 residues long. CDR3 amino acids: CASSLVAAVTDTQYF. The CDR3 DNA sequence: TGTGCCAGCAGCTTAGTAGCAGCGGTCACAGATACGCAGTATTTT.

This chain connects TRBV7-9 to TRBJ1-2; 9 nucleotides line up with TRBD1. In germline, CDR1 is SEHNR, CDR2 FQNEAQ (reference sequence). There are 13 residues in the CDR3. J lost 5 bases, V lost 5 bases, and 3 bases had no gene match. CDR3 sequence reads: CASSPDRGYGYTF. The CDR3 coding sequence is TGTGCCAGCAGCCCGGACAGGGGTTATGGCTACACCTTC.

The chain combines TRBV4-2 with TRBJ2-1; 10 nucleotides match TRBD2. The germline CDR1 and CDR2 sequences are LGHNA and YNFKEQ. With V trimmed by 1 base and J by 3 bases, 6 bases remained unmatched. The CDR3 covers 17 residues. The DNA of the CDR3 is TGTGCCAGCAGCCAAGGCTCCGGGACTAGCGACTACAATGAGCAGTTCTTC. Amino acid sequence: CASSQGSGTSDYNEQFF.

The rearrangement uses TRBV5-4 and TRBJ2-7; 7 bases align to TRBD1. This CDR3 has 14 amino acids. V trimming: 4 bases; J trimming: 2 bases; junction bases outside the gene matches: 6. From germline, CDR1 is SGHNT and CDR2 YYREEE (reference sequence). The CDR3 sequence: CASSAGGQAYEQYF. Here the CDR3 DNA reads TGTGCCAGCAGCGCCGGAGGACAGGCCTACGAGCAGTACTTC.

The chain couples TRBV29-1 to TRBJ1-1; D possibly corresponds to TRBD1 (6 bases). Germline V lookup: CDR1 SQVTM, CDR2 ANQGSEA. The CDR3 runs 14 residues. The V end was cut by 5 bases, the J end by 1 base, with 14 bases between. This CDR3 is CSVSGSGANTEAFF. The CDR3 nucleotides read TGCAGCGTTTCGGGGTCAGGGGCGAACACTGAAGCTTTCTTT.

The chain joins TRBV29-1 to TRBJ2-1; the match to TRBD2 covers 12 bases. CDR1 and CDR2 from the germline V gene are SQVTM and ANQGSEA. CDR3 length equals 19 residues. Trimming removed 0 bases from V and 1 base from J; junction bases left unmatched: 10. CDR3 residues: CSVEERFLAGGMSYNEQFF. CDR3 nucleotide sequence: TGCAGCGTTGAAGAGAGATTTCTAGCGGGGGGGATGTCCTACAATGAGCAGTTCTTC.

The V call is TRBV5-6, the J call TRBJ2-1, with TRBD2 matching over 13 bases. V gave up 3 bases and J gave up 0 bases; unmatched junction bases: 0. The CDR3 is made up of 16 amino acids. CDR1 and CDR2 from the germline V gene are SGHDT and YYEEEE. CDR3 bases: TGTGCCAGCAGCTGGACTAGCGGGGGCTCCTACAATGAGCAGTTCTTC. Translated, it gives CASSWTSGGSYNEQFF.

This rearrangement joins TRBV9 to TRBJ1-1, with 10 bases matching TRBD1. Germline V gene data show CDR1 as SGDLS and CDR2 as YYNGEE. The CDR3 is made up of 17 amino acids. After removal of 0 bases from V and 7 bases from J, the junction contained 12 bases not matched to a gene. CDR3 bases: TGTGCCAGCAGCGTAGGGGGACAGGGGTTGATTAGTGGTGAAGCTTTCTTT. Translating it yields CASSVGGQGLISGEAFF.

The chain joins TRBV1 to TRBJ2-3; whether TRBD2, the table's D call, matches the DNA was not checked. TRBV1 is shown as a pseudogene. The CDR3 spans 17 residues. This CDR3 reads CTSSQDLMRLAFDTQYF. Here the CDR3 DNA reads TGCACCAGCAGCCAAGATCTTATGCGACTAGCATTCGATACGCAGTATTTT.

The chain joins TRBV4-2 to TRBJ2-7; perhaps TRBD2 as D (6 bases). V dropped 0 bases and J dropped 6 bases, with 9 bases sitting between them. The length of the CDR3 is 13 residues. Germline CDR1 and CDR2: LGHNA and YNFKEQ. CDR3 sequence reads: CASSQDWRGEQYF. The DNA for the CDR3 is TGTGCCAGCAGCCAAGATTGGCGGGGCGAGCAGTACTTC.

The genes are TRBV10-3 and TRBJ1-2, with D uncertain. This CDR3 is built from 15 residues. The V end was cut by 2 bases, the J end by 2 bases, with 12 bases between. The germline CDR1 and CDR2 sequences are ENHRY and SYGVKD. The CDR3 nucleotides are TGTGCCATCAGTGAGGGTCAGGCGGGGAACTATGGCTACACCTTC. Amino acid sequence: CAISEGQAGNYGYTF.

This clone was seen once. The rearrangement joins TRBV3-1 (or the pseudogene TRBV3-2) to TRBJ1-6; D is ambiguous. The CDR3 has 15 residues. The V gene lost 2 bases and the J gene lost 13 bases, with 18 bases spanning the gap. CDR1 and CDR2 (germline): LGHDT, YNNKEL (reference sequence). DNA for the CDR3: TGTGCCAGCAGCCAATCAAACAGCCAATTTTTTCCCCTCCACTTT. Its protein is CASSQSNSQFFPLHF.

This clone has just one count. This sequence joins TRBV19 and TRBJ2-1; 10 bases agree with TRBD2. The V gene's germline CDR1 is LNHDA and CDR2 SQIVND (reference sequence). The CDR3 totals 15 residues. V lost 2 bases, J lost 7 bases, and 5 bases stayed unmatched. CDR3 amino acids: CASSILAGARNEQFF. CDR3 nucleotides: TGTGCCAGTAGTATACTAGCGGGGGCTAGAAATGAGCAGTTCTTC. Full variable domain (missing parts from reference TRBV19 and TRBJ2-1): DGGITQSPKYLFRKEGQNVTLSCEQNLNHDAMYWYRQDPGQGLRLIYYSQIVNDFQKGDIAEGYSVSREKKESFPLTVTSAQKNPTAFYLCASSILAGARNEQFFGPGTRLTVL.

The CDR3 region has the DNA TGTGCCAGTAGCTCTTTCACTTCAGAGCGTAATTCACCCCTCCACTTT. The encoded protein is CASSSFTSERNSPLHF. This chain links TRBV19 with TRBJ1-6; D unclear. The CDR3 loop spans 16 amino acids. The germline gives CDR1 LNHDA, CDR2 SQIVND (reference sequence). Trimming removed 6 bases from V and 6 bases from J, with 18 bases in between. The full variable domain, with the rest looked up from reference TRBV19 and TRBJ1-6, is DGGITQSPKYLFRKEGQNVTLSCEQNLNHDAMYWYRQDPGQGLRLIYYSQIVNDFQKGDIAEGYSVSREKKESFPLTVTSAQKNPTAFYLCASSSFTSERNSPLHFGNGTRLTVT.

This rearrangement joins TRBV24-1 to TRBJ2-5; D is unresolved. The V end lost 4 bases, the J end lost 4 bases, and 15 bases lay between the germline ends. The CDR3 covers 15 residues. Looked up from germline, CDR1 is KGHDR and CDR2 is SFDVKD. The CDR3 DNA reads as TGTGCCACCAGTGACCCCTCTCCCGAAGCAGAGACCCAGTACTTC. Translation gives CATSDPSPEAETQYF.